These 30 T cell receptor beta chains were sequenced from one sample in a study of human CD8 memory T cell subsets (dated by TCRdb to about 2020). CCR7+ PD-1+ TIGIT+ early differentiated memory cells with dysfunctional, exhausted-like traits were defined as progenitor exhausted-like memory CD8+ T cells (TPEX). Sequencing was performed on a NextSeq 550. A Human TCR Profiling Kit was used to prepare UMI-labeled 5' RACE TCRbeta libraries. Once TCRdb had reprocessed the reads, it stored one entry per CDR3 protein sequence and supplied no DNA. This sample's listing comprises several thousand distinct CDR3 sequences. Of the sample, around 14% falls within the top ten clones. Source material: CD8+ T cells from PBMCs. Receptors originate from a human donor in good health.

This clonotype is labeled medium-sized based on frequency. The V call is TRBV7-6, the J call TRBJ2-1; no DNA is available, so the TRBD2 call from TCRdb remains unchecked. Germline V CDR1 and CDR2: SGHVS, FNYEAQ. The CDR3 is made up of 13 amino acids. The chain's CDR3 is CASSLGDWREQFF.

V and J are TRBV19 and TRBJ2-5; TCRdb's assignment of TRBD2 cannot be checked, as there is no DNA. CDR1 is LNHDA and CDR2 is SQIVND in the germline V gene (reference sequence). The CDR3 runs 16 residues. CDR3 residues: CASSPPGLAGPETQYF.

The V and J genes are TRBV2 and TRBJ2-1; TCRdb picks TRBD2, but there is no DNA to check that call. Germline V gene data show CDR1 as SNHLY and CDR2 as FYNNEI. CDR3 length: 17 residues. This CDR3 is CASSGLTSGRALHEQFF.

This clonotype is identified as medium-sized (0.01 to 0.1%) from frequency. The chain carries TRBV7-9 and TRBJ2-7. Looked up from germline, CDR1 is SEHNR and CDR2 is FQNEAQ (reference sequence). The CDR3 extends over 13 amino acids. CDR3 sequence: CASSSPSTYEQYF.

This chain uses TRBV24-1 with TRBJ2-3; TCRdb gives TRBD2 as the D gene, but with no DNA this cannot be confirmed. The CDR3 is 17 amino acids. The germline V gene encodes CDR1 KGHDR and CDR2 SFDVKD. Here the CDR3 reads CATSDELAGGRTDTQYF.

Here the CDR3 reads CASSYNPGVASTDTQYF. The V and J genes are TRBV6-6 and TRBJ2-3; TCRdb names TRBD1, which stays unverified in the absence of DNA. Germline CDR1 is MNHNY and CDR2 is SVGAGI (reference sequence). The CDR3 extends over 17 amino acids.

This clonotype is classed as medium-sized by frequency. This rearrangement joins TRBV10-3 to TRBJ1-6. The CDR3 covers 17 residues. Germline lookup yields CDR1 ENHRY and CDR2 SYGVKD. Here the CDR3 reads CAISDLDSSSYNSPLHF.

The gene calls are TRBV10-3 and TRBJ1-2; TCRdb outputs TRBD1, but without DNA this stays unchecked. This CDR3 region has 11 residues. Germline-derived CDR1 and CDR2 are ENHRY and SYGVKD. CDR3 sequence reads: CANRGLHGYTF.

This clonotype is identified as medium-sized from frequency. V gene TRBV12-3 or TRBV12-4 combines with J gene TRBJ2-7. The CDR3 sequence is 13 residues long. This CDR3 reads CASSLRSSYEQYF.

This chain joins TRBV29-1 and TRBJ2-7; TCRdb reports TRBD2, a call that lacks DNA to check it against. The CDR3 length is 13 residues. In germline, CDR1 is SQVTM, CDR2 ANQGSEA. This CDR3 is CSVGLVSAYEQYF.

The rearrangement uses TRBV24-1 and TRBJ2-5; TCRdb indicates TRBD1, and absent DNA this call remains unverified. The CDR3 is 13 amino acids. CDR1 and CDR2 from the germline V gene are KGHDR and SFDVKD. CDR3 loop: CATSGGGRETQYF.

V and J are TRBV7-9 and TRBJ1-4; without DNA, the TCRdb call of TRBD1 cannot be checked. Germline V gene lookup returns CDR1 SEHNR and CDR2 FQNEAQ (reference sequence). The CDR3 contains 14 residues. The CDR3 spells CASSSEGGNEKLFF.

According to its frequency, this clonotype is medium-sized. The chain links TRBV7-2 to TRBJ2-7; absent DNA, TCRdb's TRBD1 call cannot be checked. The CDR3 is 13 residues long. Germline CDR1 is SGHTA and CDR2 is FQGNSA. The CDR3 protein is CASSLGPGGEQYF.

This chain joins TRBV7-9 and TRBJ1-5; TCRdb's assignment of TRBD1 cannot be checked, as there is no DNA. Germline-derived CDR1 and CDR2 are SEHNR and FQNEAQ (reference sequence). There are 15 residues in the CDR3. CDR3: CASSLNTGINQPQHF.

CDR3 amino acids: CASSISSTSGNEQFF. This chain joins TRBV19 and TRBJ2-1; TCRdb outputs TRBD2, but without DNA this stays unchecked. The length of the CDR3 is 15 residues. In germline, CDR1 is LNHDA, CDR2 SQIVND (reference sequence).

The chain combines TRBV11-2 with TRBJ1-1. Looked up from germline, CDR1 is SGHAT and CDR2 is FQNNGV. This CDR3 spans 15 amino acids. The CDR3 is CASSLSEGLHTEAFF.

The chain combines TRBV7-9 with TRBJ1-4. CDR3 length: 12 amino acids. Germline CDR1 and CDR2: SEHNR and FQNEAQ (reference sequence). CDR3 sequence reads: CASSFEGEKLFF.

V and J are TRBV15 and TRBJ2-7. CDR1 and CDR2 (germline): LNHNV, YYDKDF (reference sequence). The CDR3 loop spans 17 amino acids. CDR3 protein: CATSTTEIRQGVHEQYF.

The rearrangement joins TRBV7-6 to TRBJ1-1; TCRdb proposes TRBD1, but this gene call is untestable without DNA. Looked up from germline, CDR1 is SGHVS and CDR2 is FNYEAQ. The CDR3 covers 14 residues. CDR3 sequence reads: CASSDGTDQPEAFF.

The CDR3 region is CSARDPLAGFGTDTQYF. This sequence joins TRBV20-1 and TRBJ2-3; there is no DNA to check the TCRdb D call of TRBD2. Germline V lookup: CDR1 DFQATT, CDR2 SNEGSKA (reference sequence). The CDR3 is made up of 17 amino acids.

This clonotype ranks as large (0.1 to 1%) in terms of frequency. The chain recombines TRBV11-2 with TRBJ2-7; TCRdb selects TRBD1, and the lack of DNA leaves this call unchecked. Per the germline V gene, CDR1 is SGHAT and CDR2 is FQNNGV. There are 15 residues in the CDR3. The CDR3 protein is CASSLEGGANYEQYF.

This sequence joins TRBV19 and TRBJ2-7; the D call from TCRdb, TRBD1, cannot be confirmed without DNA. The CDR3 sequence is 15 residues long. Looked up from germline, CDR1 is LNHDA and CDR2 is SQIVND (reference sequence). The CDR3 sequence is CASSITSGDGSEQYF.

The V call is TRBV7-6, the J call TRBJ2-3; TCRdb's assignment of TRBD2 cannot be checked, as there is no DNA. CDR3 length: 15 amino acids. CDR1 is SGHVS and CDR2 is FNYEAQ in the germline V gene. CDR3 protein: CASSLEGGPGDTQYF.

The CDR3 sequence is CASSQVGGTNTGELFF. The chain uses TRBV14 and TRBJ2-2; the D gene TCRdb calls, TRBD1, cannot be checked with no DNA. From germline, CDR1 is SGHDN and CDR2 FVKESK. The CDR3 loop spans 16 amino acids.

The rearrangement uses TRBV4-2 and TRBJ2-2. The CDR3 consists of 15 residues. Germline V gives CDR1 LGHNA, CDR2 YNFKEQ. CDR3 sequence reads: CASSQARQNTGELFF.

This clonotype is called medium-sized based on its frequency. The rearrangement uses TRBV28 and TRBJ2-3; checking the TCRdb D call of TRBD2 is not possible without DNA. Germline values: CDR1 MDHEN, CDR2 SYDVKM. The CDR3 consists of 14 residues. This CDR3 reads CASSEDAGGDTQYF.

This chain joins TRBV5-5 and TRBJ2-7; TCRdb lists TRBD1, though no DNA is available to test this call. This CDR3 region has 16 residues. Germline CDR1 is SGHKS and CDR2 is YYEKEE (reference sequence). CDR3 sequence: CASSPLWMSGGNEQYF.

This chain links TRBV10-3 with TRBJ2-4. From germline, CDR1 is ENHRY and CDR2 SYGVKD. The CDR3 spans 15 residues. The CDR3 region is CAISESYGEKNIQYF.

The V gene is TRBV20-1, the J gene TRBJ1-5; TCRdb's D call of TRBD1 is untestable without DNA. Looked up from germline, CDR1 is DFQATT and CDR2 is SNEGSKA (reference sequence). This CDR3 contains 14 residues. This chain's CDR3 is CSASPGRVYQPQHF.

The CDR3 region is CASSLWATSYEQYF. The rearrangement joins TRBV13 to TRBJ2-7. This CDR3 contains 14 residues. The germline V gene encodes CDR1 PRHDT and CDR2 FYEKMQ (reference sequence).